Below, 14 T cell receptor beta chains from the same sample are listed, as sequenced in a study of control samples from healthy donors and cancer patients. Produced via immunoSEQ multiplex PCR; TCRdb's table is partial and in-frame only. The sample lists tens of thousands of clones, 75% to 90% occurring once. Sequencing was carried out using blood. Every receptor here comes from a man aged 70-80 years in good health.

The chain combines TRBV7-9 with TRBJ1-1, with 8 bases that match TRBD1. Germline V gene sequence: CDR1 SEHNR, CDR2 FQNEAQ (reference sequence). V shed 5 bases, J shed 5 bases, and the junction held 7 bases outside the gene matches. The CDR3 has 14 residues. For the CDR3, the DNA is TGTGCCAGCAGCGTCGGACAGGGTTGGACTGAAGCTTTCTTT. Encoded protein: CASSVGQGWTEAFF.

V gene TRBV5-1 combines with J gene TRBJ1-5; D is unclear. The CDR3 loop spans 13 amino acids. Germline V gives CDR1 SGHRS, CDR2 YFSETQ. Trimming shortened V by 5 bases and J by 3 bases, and 9 bases separated the two germline ends. The CDR3 loop reads CASRLDPNQPQHF. The CDR3 coding sequence is TGCGCCAGCAGGCTGGACCCCAATCAGCCCCAGCATTTT. Combining the CDR3 with reference TRBV5-1 and TRBJ1-5 gives the whole variable domain KAGVTQTPRYLIKTRGQQVTLSCSPISGHRSVSWYQQTPGQGLQFLFEYFSETQRNKGNFPGRFSGRQFSNSRSEMNVSTLELGDSALYLCASRLDPNQPQHFGDGTRLSIL.

The chain is built from TRBV11-2 and TRBJ2-2, with 9 positions matching TRBD1. Germline trimming cut 5 bases from V and 4 bases from J; bases unmatched to any gene: 2. The CDR3 totals 14 residues. The germline CDR1 and CDR2 sequences are SGHAT and FQNNGV. The CDR3 loop reads CASSTGQGTGELFF. The CDR3, as DNA: TGTGCCAGCAGCACGGGACAGGGCACCGGGGAGCTGTTTTTT.

On this clone itself: One junction end disagrees with the germline gene, perhaps due to a read error. The chain joins TRBV2 to TRBJ2-2; no clear D gene. Germline V gene lookup returns CDR1 SNHLY and CDR2 FYNNEI. This CDR3 region has 14 residues. The CDR3 region is CASNSGPNTEELFF. For the CDR3, the DNA is TGTGCCAGCAACTCTGGGCCGAACACCGAGGAGCTGTTTTTT.

The rearrangement joins TRBV9 to TRBJ2-2; TRBD1 matches at 8 bases. J was trimmed by 3 bases and V by 3 bases; bases with no gene match: 4. The germline CDR1 and CDR2 sequences are SGDLS and YYNGEE. The CDR3 sequence is 15 residues long. CDR3 sequence reads: CASSARGQDTGELFF. DNA for the CDR3: TGTGCCAGCAGCGCCCGGGGACAGGACACCGGGGAGCTGTTTTTT.

V usage is TRBV4-1 and J usage is TRBJ2-1, with 7 nucleotides matching TRBD2. Germline V gives CDR1 MGHRA, CDR2 YSYEKL. The V and J ends lost 6 bases and 7 bases, in that order; junction bases with no gene match: 18. The CDR3 consists of 17 residues. The CDR3 DNA is TGCGCCAGCAGTACATTGGACGGGGAGGGTCGGCGAAATGAGCAGTTCTTC. This encodes CASSTLDGEGRRNEQFF.

Relative to its sample, this clone is medium-sized (0.01 to 0.1%). The rearrangement uses TRBV19 and TRBJ1-5; 12 bases agree with TRBD1. Germline lookup yields CDR1 LNHDA and CDR2 SQIVND (reference sequence). The CDR3 has 16 residues. V shed 8 bases, J shed 7 bases, and the junction held 12 bases outside the gene matches. DNA of the CDR3: TGTGCCAGTCTCGGTGGGACAGGGGGCCTTTGGCAGCCCCAGCATTTT. Amino acids: CASLGGTGGLWQPQHF.

This clone showed up just once. The V and J genes are TRBV4-2 and TRBJ2-1; a possible D gene is TRBD2 (6 bases). The CDR3 totals 15 residues. V was trimmed by 1 base and J by 4 bases, leaving 11 bases between them. CDR1 and CDR2 (germline): LGHNA, YNFKEQ. CDR3 in DNA: TGTGCCAGCAGCCAAGGCGGGAACAGGTACAATGAGCAGTTCTTC. Translation: CASSQGGNRYNEQFF.

This chain uses TRBV6-5 with TRBJ1-2, with no clear D. Trimming removed 9 bases at V and 0 bases at J, with 14 bases between. CDR3 length: 14 residues. Germline V lookup: CDR1 MNHEY, CDR2 SVGAGI. CDR3: CASFNGEPNYGYTF. DNA for the CDR3: TGTGCCAGTTTTAACGGGGAACCTAACTATGGCTACACCTTC.

The V call is TRBV7-8, the J call TRBJ1-1; D is possibly TRBD1 (5 bases). In germline, CDR1 is SGHVS, CDR2 FQNEAQ. The CDR3 has 15 amino acids. V was clipped by 0 bases and J by 0 bases, with 8 bases between them. The CDR3 nucleotides are TGTGCCAGCAGCTTAGCAGGGGCGATGAACACTGAAGCTTTCTTT. Protein: CASSLAGAMNTEAFF.

This clone occurred a few times. The chain links TRBV28 to TRBJ1-2; D call uncertain. Trimming left V 7 bases short and J 4 bases short, with 10 bases between. Germline V gives CDR1 MDHEN, CDR2 SYDVKM. This CDR3 is 12 amino acids long. CDR3 protein: CASNNRGYGYTF. The DNA of the CDR3 is TGTGCCAGCAATAACCGGGGCTATGGCTACACCTTC.

This chain uses TRBV28 with TRBJ2-7; TRBD1 agrees at 7 bases. Germline V gene lookup returns CDR1 MDHEN and CDR2 SYDVKM. Germline trimming cut 8 bases from V and 0 bases from J; bases unmatched to any gene: 7. The CDR3 runs 14 residues. The CDR3 DNA is TGTGCCAGCGGGACAGCGTCAAGCTCCTACGAGCAGTACTTC. Protein product: CASGTASSSYEQYF.

The chain recombines TRBV27 with TRBJ2-5; D uncertain. Trimming cost V 5 bases and J 5 bases, with 9 bases left between them. The CDR3 spans 12 residues. In germline, CDR1 is MNHEY, CDR2 SMNVEV (reference sequence). The CDR3 sequence is CASSPKDETQYF. CDR3 DNA sequence: TGTGCCAGCAGTCCCAAAGACGAGACCCAGTACTTC.

The CDR3 region has the DNA TGTGCCAGCAGCTTAGAAGGGGGGGCCCATGGCTACACCTTC. This sequence encodes CASSLEGGAHGYTF. The chain joins TRBV7-9 to TRBJ1-2; TRBD1 might be the D (6 bases). Germline-derived CDR1 and CDR2 are SEHNR and FQNEAQ (reference sequence). Between the trimmed V and J ends, which lost 1 base and 6 bases, there was a span of 12 bases. This CDR3 spans 14 amino acids.